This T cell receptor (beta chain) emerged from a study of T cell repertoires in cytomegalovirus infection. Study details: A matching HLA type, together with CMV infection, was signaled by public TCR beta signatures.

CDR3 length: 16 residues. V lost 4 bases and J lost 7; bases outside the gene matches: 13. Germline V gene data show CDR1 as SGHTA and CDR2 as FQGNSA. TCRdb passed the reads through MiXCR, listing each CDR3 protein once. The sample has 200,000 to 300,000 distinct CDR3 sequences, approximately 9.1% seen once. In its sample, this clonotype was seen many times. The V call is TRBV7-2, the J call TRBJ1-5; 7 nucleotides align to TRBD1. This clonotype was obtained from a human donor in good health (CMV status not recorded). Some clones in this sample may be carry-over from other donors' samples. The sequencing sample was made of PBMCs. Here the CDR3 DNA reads TGTGCCAGCAGCTCACCAGAGAGGGGGCCGGGGCAGCCCCAGCATTTT. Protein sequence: CASSSPERGPGQPQHF.